This TCR beta chain was sequenced in a study of identical twins. Findings and caveats of the study: Beta out-of-frame twin sharing showed a weaker excess. Insertions ran lower in abundant cord blood beta clonotypes, though not in memory repertoires. The study based its conclusions on cross-sectional statistical analysis and did not follow the same donors.

Remarks on this clonotype: Antigen: not known.

Germline V CDR1 and CDR2: SGDLS, YYNGEE. This CDR3 has 16 amino acids. The trim removed 0 bases at V and 6 bases at J, leaving 9 bases unmatched. TCRdb reprocessed the 5' RACE reads via MiXCR and lists one record per CDR3 protein. The sample includes some 730,000 distinct CDR3 sequences, roughly 20% of them seen just once. In addition, the sample was reused for a study of T cells expressing NK-cell markers. As reported in that work: One observes that, in a handful of donors, these clonotypes were also the leading ones within the CD3+CD56-NKG2C+ fraction.

The TCR was taken from a woman under 30 in good health. This chain joins TRBV9 and TRBJ2-3; 8 positions match TRBD2. Sequenced input: PBMCs. The CDR3 DNA reads as TGTGCCAGCAGCGTAGTGCCGGGACTAGGGTACGATACGCAGTATTTT. This codes for CASSVVPGLGYDTQYF. The entire variable domain, with the rest obtained from reference TRBV9 and TRBJ2-3, is as follows: DSGVTQTPKHLITATGQRVTLRCSPRSGDLSVYWYQQSLDQGLQFLIQYYNGEERAKGNILERFSAQQFPDLHSELNLSSLELGDSALYFCASSVVPGLGYDTQYFGPGTRLTVL.